Below are 8 T cell receptor beta chains sequenced from a single sample in a study of OX40 agonist ivuxolimab in advanced cancers. Assay used: immunoSEQ multiplex PCR; TCRdb lists only in-frame clones, some missing. The sample records roughly 110,000 clones, around 93% being singletons. Here the sequenced sample was CD4+ or CD8+ T cells sorted from blood, taken in a trial of the OX40 agonist ivuxolimab. All receptors come from an adult with an advanced solid tumor such as melanoma, head and neck, liver or kidney cancer.

The chain has TRBV5-1 and TRBJ1-1; the D is unclear. V lost 5 bases and J lost 1, with 15 bases in between. In germline, CDR1 is SGHRS, CDR2 YFSETQ. The CDR3 is 15 amino acids. CDR3 in DNA: TGCGCCAGCAGACTTAGAGCCGAAGGGAACACTGAAGCTTTCTTT. It translates to CASRLRAEGNTEAFF.

The V and J genes are TRBV4-3 and TRBJ2-6; no firm D call. The CDR3 spans 14 residues. V dropped 2 bases and J dropped 4 bases, with 6 bases sitting between them. Germline-derived CDR1 and CDR2 are LGHNA and YSLEER. This CDR3 reads CASSQLRGANVLTF. CDR3 DNA sequence: TGCGCCAGCAGCCAATTACGCGGGGCCAACGTCCTGACTTTC.

V usage is TRBV7-2 and J usage is TRBJ1-2; D gene uncertain. Germline CDR1 reads SGHTA; CDR2 reads FQGNSA. The CDR3 contains 14 residues. V gave up 1 base and J gave up 1 base, with 7 bases separating them. In nucleotides, the CDR3 is TGTGCCAGCAGCTTAGAGACGGGTAACTATGGCTACACCTTC. This codes for CASSLETGNYGYTF.

The chain uses TRBV7-3 and TRBJ2-3; D possibly corresponds to TRBD2 (6 bases). V was clipped by 3 bases and J by 6 bases, with 16 bases between them. Per the germline V gene, CDR1 is SGHTA and CDR2 is FQGTGA. The CDR3 runs 15 residues. In DNA, the CDR3 is TGTGCCAGCAGCTTCGGGTCCGGAGGAGGGGATACGCAGTATTTT. This encodes CASSFGSGGGDTQYF.

The CDR3 DNA is TGTGCCAGCTCACGTTGGACTAGCGGGAACACCGGGGAGCTGTTTTTT. Protein: CASSRWTSGNTGELFF. This chain connects TRBV18 to TRBJ2-2; TRBD2 agrees at 10 bases. This CDR3 has 16 residues. Germline trimming cut 4 bases from V and 1 base from J; bases unmatched to any gene: 3. Germline loops: CDR1 KGHSH, CDR2 LQKENI.

The chain employs TRBV29-1 and TRBJ1-1; D unclear. The CDR3 loop spans 11 amino acids. Germline CDR1 and CDR2: SQVTM and ANQGSEA. V shed 8 bases and J shed 0 bases, with 7 bases lying between them. CDR3 sequence (DNA): TGCAGCTCACAGTTGAACACTGAAGCTTTCTTT. Translation gives CSSQLNTEAFF.

The rearrangement links TRBV7-9 to TRBJ2-3; D remains ambiguous. This CDR3 comprises 16 residues. Germline loops: CDR1 SEHNR, CDR2 FQNEAQ (reference sequence). V was trimmed by 5 bases and J by 2 bases, leaving 17 bases between them. CDR3 protein: CASSLTLDLSTDTQYF. The CDR3 DNA follows: TGTGCCAGCAGCCTAACCCTGGACCTCTCCACAGATACGCAGTATTTT.

The chain combines TRBV10-3 with TRBJ1-3; D possibly corresponds to TRBD1 (5 bases). The germline V gene encodes CDR1 ENHRY and CDR2 SYGVKD. The CDR3 is 14 residues long. V lost 6 bases to trimming and J lost 2 bases, with 11 bases between them. The CDR3 region is CAIRGETAGNTIYF. The DNA for the CDR3 is TGTGCCATCAGGGGGGAGACAGCTGGAAACACCATATATTTT.